These 26 T cell receptor beta chains were sequenced from one sample in a study of blood T cells in healthy people across ages. A sample-barcoded 5' primer and a J-beta primer mix were used in a second PCR of roughly 7 to 12 cycles. TCRdb processed the 5' RACE reads anew with MiXCR; each CDR3 protein has one entry. Of over 450,000 distinct CDR3 sequences in the sample, approximately 25% were seen once. The sample was also linked to a second study, of T cells of mothers and their children.

Sample: blood. The receptors were sampled from a boy aged 10-17 years in good health.

This clonotype was counted many times. The chain couples TRBV4-3 to TRBJ2-1; TRBD1 agrees at 11 bases. Germline trimming cut 4 bases from V and 7 bases from J; bases unmatched to any gene: 3. Germline CDR1 is LGHNA and CDR2 is YSLEER. This CDR3 is 14 amino acids long. The CDR3 reads CASSPGTGGNEQFF. Written as DNA, the CDR3 is TGCGCCAGCAGCCCCGGGACAGGGGGAAATGAGCAGTTCTTC.

This clonotype was observed a handful of times. The rearrangement uses TRBV10-3 and TRBJ1-4; TRBD1 aligns across 8 bases. CDR1 ENHRY and CDR2 SYGVKD come from the germline V gene. The CDR3 sequence is 16 residues long. J was trimmed by 0 bases and V by 3 bases; bases with no gene match: 3. The CDR3 loop reads CAISEGQGATNEKLFF. In nucleotides, the CDR3 is TGTGCCATCAGTGAAGGACAGGGCGCAACTAATGAAAAACTGTTTTTT.

This chain connects TRBV6-5 to TRBJ1-2; D is possibly TRBD1 (6 bases). Germline V gives CDR1 MNHEY, CDR2 SVGAGI. The CDR3 loop spans 16 amino acids. V lost 4 bases to trimming and J lost 1 base, with 16 bases between them. The CDR3, as DNA: TGTGCCAGCAGTTTCTGCAGGGGTCACTTTAACTATGGCTACACCTTC. As protein: CASSFCRGHFNYGYTF.

This clonotype was observed a few times. The DNA of the CDR3 is TGTGCCAGCAGCATCGACAGGGCGGGGGAGCAGTACTTC. It translates to CASSIDRAGEQYF. J is TRBJ2-7 and V is TRBV11-1; tentatively, D is TRBD1 (7 bases). The germline gives CDR1 SGHAT, CDR2 FQDESV (reference sequence). The CDR3 runs to 13 residues. The germline V and J ends were trimmed by 5 bases and 7 bases, with 15 bases remaining between them.

This clonotype was picked up one time. V and J are TRBV5-1 and TRBJ2-5; D not certain. Trimming shortened V by 0 bases and J by 5 bases, and 14 bases separated the two germline ends. Germline V gene sequence: CDR1 SGHRS, CDR2 YFSETQ. The CDR3 is made up of 15 amino acids. CDR3 DNA sequence: TGCGCCAGCAGCTTGGTAGCAGCCATCCAGGAGACCCAGTACTTC. Translated: CASSLVAAIQETQYF.

This clonotype showed up just a few times. The chain couples TRBV28 to TRBJ1-2, with D uncertain. The CDR3 loop spans 14 amino acids. Germline lookup yields CDR1 MDHEN and CDR2 SYDVKM. Trimming stripped 3 bases from V and 4 bases from J, with 12 bases between. For the CDR3, the DNA is TGTGCCAGCAGTTTTTGGAGGGAAGGCTATGGCTACACCTTC. Translating gives CASSFWREGYGYTF.

The gene calls are TRBV3-1 and TRBJ2-5, with D possibly being TRBD2 (6 bases). The J call could be wrong; TRBJ2-1 is a better fit for the DNA end. Germline CDR1 is LGHDT and CDR2 is YNNKEL (reference sequence). The CDR3 has 12 residues. CDR3 loop: CASGLSGTYQFF. The CDR3 DNA is TGTGCCAGCGGCCTATCCGGGACTTACCAGTTCTTC.

A remark on this clonotype: One junction end does not reproduce the germline sequence, and a read error may be involved. The V and J genes are TRBV20-1 and TRBJ2-3; 9 bases agree with TRBD2. In germline, CDR1 is DFQATT, CDR2 SNEGSKA (reference sequence). The CDR3 length is 14 residues. Here the CDR3 DNA reads TGCAGTGCTAGGAGGCGGGGGGGCCACGATACGCTGTATTTT. It is translated as CSARRRGGHDTLYF.

This clonotype occurred a few times. V and J are TRBV20-1 and TRBJ2-5; 11 positions match TRBD1. CDR3 length equals 15 residues. V was pared by 4 bases and J by 4 bases, with 8 bases of the junction left unmatched. Germline assignment: CDR1 DFQATT and CDR2 SNEGSKA (reference sequence). The CDR3 sequence is CSAMDRGRWGETQYF. CDR3 DNA: TGCAGTGCTATGGACAGGGGGCGTTGGGGAGAGACCCAGTACTTC.

The rearrangement joins TRBV12-3 or TRBV12-4 to TRBJ1-2, with D maybe TRBD1 (6 bases). With 4 bases removed from V and 3 bases from J, the gap between germline ends came to 9 bases. The CDR3 is 13 residues long. The CDR3 DNA follows: TGTGCCAGCAGTTCCCGACAGGACTATGGCTACACCTTC. This translates into CASSSRQDYGYTF.

This clonotype was seen only a few times. The chain joins TRBV28 to TRBJ1-4; 7 nucleotides align to TRBD1. Trimming took 6 bases from V and 4 from J; bases not matched to a gene: 8. CDR1 MDHEN and CDR2 SYDVKM come from the germline V gene. The CDR3 is made up of 15 amino acids. The CDR3 region has the DNA TGTGCCAGCAGGGGTCCGACAGGGAATAATGAAAAACTGTTTTTT. Protein product: CASRGPTGNNEKLFF.

The J gene is TRBJ2-5, the V gene TRBV3-1; 8 bases line up with TRBD1. Germline V gene lookup returns CDR1 LGHDT and CDR2 YNNKEL (reference sequence). The length of the CDR3 is 15 residues. The trim removed 0 bases at V and 5 bases at J, leaving 5 bases unmatched. CDR3 DNA sequence: TGTGCCAGCAGCCAAGACACTTGGACAGGGGAGACCCAGTACTTC. Translating it yields CASSQDTWTGETQYF.

This chain links TRBV6-5 with TRBJ2-2; 9 nucleotides agree with TRBD1. The CDR3 has 17 residues. V trimming: 0 bases; J trimming: 2 bases; junction bases outside the gene matches: 4. Germline V gene lookup returns CDR1 MNHEY and CDR2 SVGAGI. The chain's CDR3 is CASSYSHRGLNTGELFF. The CDR3 DNA is TGTGCCAGCAGTTACTCTCACAGGGGGCTTAACACCGGGGAGCTGTTTTTT.

The chain links TRBV28 to TRBJ2-7; 7 positions agree with TRBD1. J gave up 2 bases and V 2 bases, and 6 bases lay outside the gene matches. CDR1 is MDHEN and CDR2 is SYDVKM in the germline V gene. CDR3 length: 15 residues. For the CDR3, the DNA is TGTGCCAGCAGTTTAGGACAGGTCCCACCCTACGAGCAGTACTTC. Translation: CASSLGQVPPYEQYF.

The chain recombines TRBV20-1 with TRBJ2-5, with D maybe TRBD1 (5 bases). The DNA end is a closer match to TRBJ2-7, so the J assignment may be wrong. The CDR3 sequence is 12 residues long. The germline V gene has CDR1 DFQATT and CDR2 SNEGSKA (reference sequence). The CDR3 loop is CSANGHSYEQYF. For the CDR3, the DNA is TGCAGTGCAAATGGACACTCCTACGAGCAGTACTTC.

The rearrangement links TRBV9 to TRBJ1-2; no firm D call. The CDR3 length is 15 residues. In germline, CDR1 is SGDLS, CDR2 YYNGEE. With 0 bases removed from V and 4 bases from J, the gap between germline ends came to 13 bases. The CDR3 region is CASSVGEGVAYGYTF. For the CDR3, the DNA is TGTGCCAGCAGCGTAGGGGAGGGAGTAGCCTATGGCTACACCTTC.

The gene calls are TRBV6-6 and TRBJ1-5; a weak D match, TRBD1 (6 bases). The germline V and J ends were trimmed by 10 bases and 1 base, with 11 bases remaining between them. Germline CDR1 and CDR2: MNHNY and SVGAGI (reference sequence). CDR3 length: 13 residues. In DNA, the CDR3 is TGTGCCACCAAGGGGGAGAGCAATCAGCCCCAGCATTTT. Amino acids: CATKGESNQPQHF.

The chain combines TRBV27 with TRBJ2-5, with 12 bases aligning to TRBD2. CDR1 and CDR2 from the germline V gene are MNHEY and SMNVEV (reference sequence). V was pared by 4 bases and J by 1 base, with 13 bases of the junction left unmatched. The CDR3 loop spans 19 amino acids. CDR3 amino acids: CASSSGLAGIPSPQETQYF. As DNA, the CDR3 is TGTGCCAGCAGTTCCGGACTAGCGGGAATACCAAGTCCCCAAGAGACCCAGTACTTC.

Details on this clonotype: It may be a read error: a sequence one base away is much more abundant. The conserved phenylalanine or tryptophan is not found at the CDR3 terminus, so this likely reflects a read error. V and J are TRBV20-1 and TRBJ2-4; D gene unclear. V was cut by 7 bases and J by 8 bases, with 12 bases left in between. This CDR3 is 11 amino acids long. Germline loops: CDR1 DFQATT, CDR2 SNEGSKA (reference sequence). The CDR3 DNA is TGCAGTGTCTCGACCCAGGACATTCAGTACCTC. Translated: CSVSTQDIQYL.

This chain links TRBV6-6 with TRBJ1-4, with D possibly matching TRBD1 (5 bases). V was trimmed by 6 bases and J by 4 bases, leaving 12 bases between them. The CDR3 contains 14 residues. Germline V CDR1 and CDR2: MNHNY, SVGAGI (reference sequence). The CDR3 DNA is TGTGCCAGCAGGACGGGGGGGGGTAATGAAAAACTGTTTTTT. It yields the protein CASRTGGGNEKLFF.

In this sample, this clonotype turned up many times. The chain links TRBV4-3 to TRBJ2-2, with TRBD2 identical over 8 bases. Per germline, CDR1 LGHNA and CDR2 YSLEER. V trimming: 0 bases; J trimming: 4 bases; junction bases outside the gene matches: 7. The CDR3 has 17 residues. CDR3 in DNA: TGCGCCAGCAGCCAAGATCATTTTAGCGGGGTCACCGGGGAGCTGTTTTTT. Residues: CASSQDHFSGVTGELFF.

The chain couples TRBV28 to TRBJ1-2, with 7 nucleotides matching TRBD1. This CDR3 spans 18 amino acids. Germline V lookup: CDR1 MDHEN, CDR2 SYDVKM. The V segment lost 6 bases and the J segment 0 bases; nucleotides outside the gene matches: 16. The CDR3 sequence: CASSLGGDTDRTNYGYTF. CDR3 in DNA: TGTGCCAGCAGCCTAGGGGGGGATACGGACAGGACTAACTATGGCTACACCTTC.

The chain has TRBV20-1 and TRBJ2-3; 7 bases are a match to TRBD2. Germline V gene sequence: CDR1 DFQATT, CDR2 SNEGSKA (reference sequence). The trim removed 3 bases at V and 4 bases at J, leaving 7 bases unmatched. CDR3 length: 14 residues. The CDR3 DNA is TGCAGTGCTAGCCTGCGCGGGGGAGCAGATACGCAGTATTTT. Translated: CSASLRGGADTQYF.

This clonotype was seen just once. V usage is TRBV20-1 and J usage is TRBJ1-5, with D perhaps TRBD1 (6 bases). This CDR3 comprises 12 residues. The germline gives CDR1 DFQATT, CDR2 SNEGSKA (reference sequence). V shed 5 bases and J shed 7 bases, with 12 bases lying between them. The CDR3 loop reads CSASGDRQPQHF. The CDR3 region has the DNA TGCAGTGCTTCAGGGGATCGCCAGCCCCAGCATTTT.

This clonotype has just a few counts. V gene TRBV9 combines with J gene TRBJ2-3, with 10 bases aligning to TRBD1. The CDR3 length is 15 residues. With 1 base clipped from V and 5 bases from J, the junction kept 4 bases outside the gene matches. Germline V gene data show CDR1 as SGDLS and CDR2 as YYNGEE. DNA for the CDR3: TGTGCCAGCAGCGTAAGACAGGGGGCGTTAGATACGCAGTATTTT. Encoded protein: CASSVRQGALDTQYF.

Comment on this clonotype: A much larger clone lies a single base off, so this may be a read error. V usage is TRBV7-9 and J usage is TRBJ2-7; no reliable D call. The germline gives CDR1 SEHNR, CDR2 FQNEAQ (reference sequence). Trimming took off 3 bases at V and 10 bases at J, with 13 bases between the two ends. The CDR3 has 12 amino acids. CDR3 region: CASSFGSHRQYF. The CDR3 bases are TGTGCCAGCAGCTTCGGCTCCCACCGTCAGTACTTC.